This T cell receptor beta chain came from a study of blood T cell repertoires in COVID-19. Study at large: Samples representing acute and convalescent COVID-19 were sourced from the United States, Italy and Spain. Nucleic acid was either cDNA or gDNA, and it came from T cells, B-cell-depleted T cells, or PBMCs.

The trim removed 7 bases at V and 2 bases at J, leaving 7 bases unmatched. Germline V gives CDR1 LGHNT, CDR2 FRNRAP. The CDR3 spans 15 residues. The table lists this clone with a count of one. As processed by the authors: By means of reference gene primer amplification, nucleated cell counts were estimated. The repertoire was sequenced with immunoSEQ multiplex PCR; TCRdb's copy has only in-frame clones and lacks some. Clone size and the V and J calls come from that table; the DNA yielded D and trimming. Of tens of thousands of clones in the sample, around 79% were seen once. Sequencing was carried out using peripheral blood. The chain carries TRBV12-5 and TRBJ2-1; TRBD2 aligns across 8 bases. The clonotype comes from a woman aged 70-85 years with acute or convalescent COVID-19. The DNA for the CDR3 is TGTGCTAGTGCCCTCGGGGGGGGTGCCTACAATGAGCAGTTCTTC. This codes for CASALGGGAYNEQFF.